The T cell receptor beta chain described here comes from a study of blood T cell repertoires in COVID-19. Measured with immunoSEQ multiplex PCR; TCRdb has only the in-frame clones, and not every one. The table records roughly 300,000 clones, 85% of them present only once. The CDR3 totals 15 residues. V trimming: 3 bases; J trimming: 4 bases; junction bases outside the gene matches: 2. Per germline, CDR1 SGHTA and CDR2 FQGTGA. This receptor was taken from a human donor in a cohort sampled during active COVID-19. Material for sequencing was peripheral blood. The chain has TRBV7-3 and TRBJ2-1, with TRBD2 identical over 11 bases. The CDR3 nucleotides read TGTGCCAGCAGCTTTACTAGCGGGAGTTACAATGAGCAGTTCTTC. Translated, it gives CASSFTSGSYNEQFF.